Listed below are T cell receptor beta chains from one sample, sequenced in a study of T cells after yellow fever vaccination. A single record per CDR3 protein comes from TCRdb applying MiXCR to the 5' RACE reads. The profile shows some 600,000 distinct CDR3 sequences, roughly a sixth of them singletons. The sample in question was PBMCs, obtained around 5 days after the first yellow fever vaccination. The receptors were sampled from a man aged 18 to 29 who received the YFV17D yellow fever vaccine. CDR3s include the opening cysteine and the closing phenylalanine or tryptophan. Each record gives: CDR3 DNA, CDR3 protein, V gene, clone size, D gene, J gene. The D gene is left open where the match is weak. For some rows the clone size is stated as once, few or many, or as a class when expanded; others skip it.

DNA: TGTGCCAGCAGCTCCGTCGGTAGGGCCAACGTCCTGACTTTC
CDR3: CASSSVGRANVLTF
V: TRBV11-2
size: few
D: NA
J: TRBJ2-6

DNA: TGTGCCATCAGGGACTCCCCATACTACAATGAGCAGTTCTTC
CDR3: CAIRDSPYYNEQFF
V: TRBV10-3
size: NA
D: NA
J: TRBJ2-1

DNA: TGCGCCAGCAGCTTGCCCAAGGGACGGATCTCCAGCACAGATACGCAGTATTTT
CDR3: CASSLPKGRISSTDTQYF
V: TRBV5-1
size: NA
D: NA
J: TRBJ2-3

DNA: TGTGCCAGCTCACCACCACTCTTGGGGTTGAACACTGAAGCTTTCTTT
CDR3: CASSPPLLGLNTEAFF
V: TRBV18
size: NA
D: NA
J: TRBJ1-1

DNA: TGCAGTGCTCTACGACTAGCGGGGGGGCATGAGCAGTTCTTC
CDR3: CSALRLAGGHEQFF
V: TRBV20-1
size: many
D: TRBD2
J: TRBJ2-1

DNA: TGTGCCAGCAGTGGAGCGGGGACTAAAGAGACCCAGTACTTC
CDR3: CASSGAGTKETQYF
V: TRBV2
size: NA
D: TRBD2
J: TRBJ2-5

DNA: TGCAGACCTAGCGGGGGGGCCCAAGATACGCAGTATTTT
CDR3: CRPSGGAQDTQYF
V: TRBV20-1
size: few
D: TRBD2
J: TRBJ2-3

DNA: TGCGCCAGCAGCCAAGATCTGACCCGGGACACCCCAGAGGATGAGCAGTTCTTC
CDR3: CASSQDLTRDTPEDEQFF
V: TRBV4-3
size: NA
D: NA
J: TRBJ2-1

DNA: TGCAGCGTTGAGGGGCAGGGTAAGGCCGAAGCTTTCTTT
CDR3: CSVEGQGKAEAFF
V: TRBV29-1
size: few
D: NA
J: TRBJ1-1

DNA: TGTGCCAGCAGCCAAGGGTACCAAGAGACCCAGTACTTC
CDR3: CASSQGYQETQYF
V: TRBV7-6
size: many
D: NA
J: TRBJ2-5

DNA: TGTGCCAGCAGCTTAGGTCAGGGGCTGGACTACACCTTC
CDR3: CASSLGQGLDYTF
V: TRBV7-6
size: few
D: NA
J: TRBJ1-2

DNA: TGTGCCAGTAGTACGGCCGGCCCAGGGAGGGGCTACACCTTC
CDR3: CASSTAGPGRGYTF
V: TRBV19
size: NA
D: NA
J: TRBJ1-2

DNA: TGTGCCAGCTCACCGGACACACTCTACGAGCAGTACTTC
CDR3: CASSPDTLYEQYF
V: TRBV18
size: NA
D: NA
J: TRBJ2-7

DNA: TGCGCCCTGGGCGGCCGCGAATGGACACAAGAGACCCAGTACTTC
CDR3: CALGGREWTQETQYF
V: TRBV4-3
size: few
D: NA
J: TRBJ2-5

DNA: TGCGCCAGCAGCCCTGGGACAGGCTTCACCGGGGAGCTGTTTTTT
CDR3: CASSPGTGFTGELFF
V: TRBV4-3
size: many
D: TRBD1
J: TRBJ2-2

DNA: TGTGCCAGCAGCTCGCATAGTAACACCGGGGAGCTGTTTTTT
CDR3: CASSSHSNTGELFF
V: TRBV7-9
size: NA
D: NA
J: TRBJ2-2

DNA: TGTGCCAGCAGCCAAAACACACAGGGGTTGGGCTACACCTTC
CDR3: CASSQNTQGLGYTF
V: TRBV3-1
size: few
D: TRBD1
J: TRBJ1-2

DNA: TGCAGCGTTACCGACAGGGGGCCGACAGATACGCAGTATTTT
CDR3: CSVTDRGPTDTQYF
V: TRBV29-1
size: NA
D: TRBD1
J: TRBJ2-3

DNA: TGCAGCGTCCGGGACATCAATCAGCCCCAGCATTTT
CDR3: CSVRDINQPQHF
V: TRBV29-1
size: NA
D: NA
J: TRBJ1-5

DNA: TGCAGTGCTTTGGGGGGGGAGCTGTTTTTT
CDR3: CSALGGELFF
V: TRBV20-1
size: few
D: NA
J: TRBJ2-2

DNA: TGCGCCGGCAGCTTGGCTGGGTCTACAGATACGCAGTATTTT
CDR3: CAGSLAGSTDTQYF
V: TRBV5-1
size: NA
D: NA
J: TRBJ2-3

DNA: TGTGCCAGCAGCTTAGATGGCGGGAATCAGCCCCAGCATTTT
CDR3: CASSLDGGNQPQHF
V: TRBV5-1
size: many
D: NA
J: TRBJ1-5